This paragraph covers one TCR beta chain sequence. This record comes from a study of blood T cell repertoires in COVID-19. Study overall: The samples span acute and convalescent COVID-19 from the United States, Italy and Spain. In each case, the material was cDNA or gDNA derived from T cells, B-cell-depleted T cells, or PBMCs.

In the authors' methods: For nucleated cells, counts were estimated from reference gene primer amplification. Profiled with immunoSEQ multiplex PCR; TCRdb holds only in-frame clones, not every one. V and J calls and clone size are those listed in that table; D and trimming were worked out from the DNA. The table has a few hundred thousand clones, about nine tenths seen once; the top ten hold 1.5% to 2%. CDR3 length: 15 amino acids. Germline CDR1 LGHNA, CDR2 YSLEER. The V and J ends lost 5 bases and 3 bases respectively, with 11 bases between them. This chain links TRBV4-3 with TRBJ1-6; weak D call: TRBD1 (6 bases). The sequenced sample consisted of peripheral blood. The clonotype was recovered from a man aged 70-80 years with acute or convalescent COVID-19. CDR3 coding DNA: TGCGCCAGCAGCAAACAGGGAGACTATAATTCACCCCTCCACTTT. Translation: CASSKQGDYNSPLHF.